This TCR beta chain is from a study of T cells in Graves' hyperthyroidism and ophthalmopathy. Study overall: Specimen type is peripheral blood, collected at initial diagnosis prior to any treatment.

This clonotype has at least ten counts. TCR beta CDR3 regions were amplified from RNA. HTBI primers were the set used in a first-round RT-PCR of the TCR CDR3. MiXCR was run by TCRdb on the multiplex PCR reads, yielding one entry per CDR3 protein. The sample contains around 520,000 distinct CDR3 sequences, roughly 25% of which appear only once. V gave up 8 bases and J gave up 0 bases, with 8 bases separating them. The CDR3 is made up of 13 amino acids. Per the germline V gene, CDR1 is SNHLY and CDR2 is FYNNEI. The chain employs TRBV2 and TRBJ1-5; D is unresolved. The receptor comes from a woman between 25 and 40 years old with Graves' ophthalmopathy. Input material: blood. CDR3 loop: CASAYYSNQPQHF. CDR3 coding DNA: TGTGCCAGCGCTTACTATAGCAATCAGCCCCAGCATTTT.